Listed below are T cell receptor beta chains from one sample, sequenced in a study of shared clonotypes between healthy human individuals. Libraries were prepared by immunoSEQ multiplex PCR; TCRdb keeps only in-frame clonotypes and omits some of them. The data show a few million clones, approximately 92% seen once. The sequencing sample was made of naive CD8+ T cells from PBMCs. These receptors originate from a man aged 18 to 35 in good health. Some clones in this sample may be carry-over from other donors' samples. CDR3s include the opening cysteine and the closing phenylalanine or tryptophan. D genes are given only for firm matches. Clone size appears in some rows only: once, few, many, or a class for an expanded clone.

>TRBD2|TRBV25-1|once|TRBJ2-1
TGTGCCAGCAGTGAAGTCGCGATAGCGGGTTATGAGCAGTTCTTC
CASSEVAIAGYEQFF
>.|TRBV18|.|TRBJ2-7
TGTGCCAGCTCACCACCGGCCGAGCAGTACTTC
CASSPPAEQYF
>TRBD2|TRBV5-1|once|TRBJ2-3
TGCGCCAGCAGCTTGGAGGGGACTAGCGGTAACACAGATACGCAGTATTTT
CASSLEGTSGNTDTQYF
>.|TRBV5-4|.|TRBJ2-7
TGTGCCAGCAGCTTGTCGGTAGCGCTCTACGAGCAGTACTTC
CASSLSVALYEQYF
>.|TRBV4-3|.|TRBJ2-5
TGCGCCAGCAGCCGGATCCAGCAAGAGACCCAGTACTTC
CASSRIQQETQYF
>TRBD2|TRBV27|.|TRBJ2-1
TGTGCCAGCAGTTCCGGACTAGCGGGAGCCCTGGGCGGAGGTTCGGATGAGCAGTTCTTC
CASSSGLAGALGGGSDEQFF
>TRBD1|TRBV9|once|TRBJ2-1
TGTGCCAGCAGCGTAGTCGGAGCCAGGGGGCCGAATGAGCAGTTCTTC
CASSVVGARGPNEQFF
>TRBD1|TRBV19|once|TRBJ1-1
TGTGCCAGTAGACCACAGGGGGCAGGATACACTGAAGCTTTCTTT
CASRPQGAGYTEAFF
>.|TRBV29-1|.|TRBJ2-5
TGCAGCGTTGTAGGTCAGAACCAGCAAGAGACCCAGTACTTC
CSVVGQNQQETQYF
>.|TRBV10-3|.|TRBJ1-3
TGTGCCATCAGTGAGGGGGGCGTAAATCACGGGAACACCATATATTTT
CAISEGGVNHGNTIYF
>.|TRBV29-1|.|TRBJ2-5
TGCAGCGTGCAAGGGTTGGGGGAAGAGACCCAGTACTTC
CSVQGLGEETQYF
>TRBD1|TRBV19|.|TRBJ2-5
TGTGCCAGTAGTACGCGCGGACAGGGAACTATTCGGTACCAAGAGACCCAGTACTTC
CASSTRGQGTIRYQETQYF
>TRBD2|TRBV2|.|TRBJ2-7
TGTGCCAGCAGTGAGAGTAGCGGGAGCTCCTACGAGCAGTACTTC
CASSESSGSSYEQYF
>.|TRBV6-1|.|TRBJ1-2
TGTGCCAGCAGTGATGGGGGGAACTATGGCTACACCTTC
CASSDGGNYGYTF
>.|TRBV27|.|TRBJ1-3
TGTGCCAGCAGTCGGGACGACAGCTCTGGAAACACCATATATTTT
CASSRDDSSGNTIYF
>TRBD2|TRBV5-6|.|TRBJ2-1
TGTGCCAGCAGCTTGGGGGCTAGCGGACCCTACAATGAGCAGTTCTTC
CASSLGASGPYNEQFF
>TRBD2|TRBV28|.|TRBJ2-7
TGTGCCAGCAGACGGACCGGGACTATCTACGAGCAGTACTTC
CASRRTGTIYEQYF
>TRBD2|TRBV27|.|TRBJ2-2
TGTGCCAGCAGTTATGGACTAGCACGGGAGCTGTTTTTT
CASSYGLARELFF
>TRBD2|TRBV9|.|TRBJ2-1
TGTGCCAGCAGCGTAGAAATAGCGGGCGATGAGCAGTTCTTC
CASSVEIAGDEQFF
>.|TRBV29-1|.|TRBJ2-3
TGCAGCGCCGACTCTTGGGAGGGGGGCTGGGCAGATACGCAGTATTTT
CSADSWEGGWADTQYF
>.|TRBV6-5|.|TRBJ2-7
TGTGCCAGCAGTTACTCGACCCTCTTTGCCGAGCAGTACTTC
CASSYSTLFAEQYF
>TRBD2|TRBV9|.|TRBJ2-1
TGTGCCAGCAGCGATAGCGGGAGGGCCGAAGAGCAGTTCTTC
CASSDSGRAEEQFF
>.|TRBV9|.|TRBJ2-2
TGTGCCAGCAGCCTTTCCGCGGGGAGTATCAACACCGGGGAGCTGTTTTTT
CASSLSAGSINTGELFF
>TRBD1|TRBV27|.|TRBJ1-5
TGTGCCAGCAGTTTTCTACAGGGGGCTGAGCCCCAGCATTTT
CASSFLQGAEPQHF
>TRBD2|TRBV9|.|TRBJ2-1
TGTGCCAGCAGCCCCGGAGCGGGAGACAATGAGCAGTTCTTC
CASSPGAGDNEQFF
>.|TRBV19|once|TRBJ2-1
TGTGCCAGTAGTATCCTCCTAGTACCTACTTGGGATGAGCAGTTCTTC
CASSILLVPTWDEQFF